A selection of T cell receptor beta chains follows, all from one sample in a study of T cells in Graves' hyperthyroidism and ophthalmopathy. Using its own MiXCR run on the multiplex PCR reads, TCRdb lists one record per CDR3 protein. The data show hundreds of thousands of distinct CDR3 sequences, roughly 13% seen once. Sequenced: blood. The origin of the receptors is a woman between 40 and 55 years old with Graves' ophthalmopathy. Each CDR3 is given with its conserved first and last residue. The D gene is left open where the match is weak. Only some rows state a clone size, as once, few, many or a class for expanded clones.

V gene	J gene	clone size	D gene	CDR3 DNA	CDR3 protein
TRBV6-2/TRBV6-3	TRBJ2-5	many	TRBD2	TGTGCCAGCAGTCCACTAGCGGGGGTTAGAGAGACCCAGTACTTC	CASSPLAGVRETQYF
TRBV24-1	TRBJ2-1	many	TRBD2	TGTGCCACCAGTGTCGAAGCGGGAGGGCCTTTTTCTAATGAGCAGTTCTTC	CATSVEAGGPFSNEQFF
TRBV27	TRBJ2-7	many	NA	TGTGCCAGCAGTTTATTCGGCGACTACGAGCAGTACTTC	CASSLFGDYEQYF
TRBV19	TRBJ1-2	few	NA	TGTGCCAGTAGTCTAAGAGGCAGGTTTTATGGCTACACCTTC	CASSLRGRFYGYTF
TRBV2	TRBJ2-1	many	NA	TGTGCCAGCAAGGAGAAGAAGAATGAGCAGTTCTTC	CASKEKKNEQFF
TRBV12-3/TRBV12-4	TRBJ2-7	many	NA	TGTGCCAGCAGTTTGAGTCACTCCTACGAGCAGTACTTC	CASSLSHSYEQYF
TRBV6-1	TRBJ1-2	many	TRBD1	TGTGCCAGCAGGCGGACAGGGAGTGGCTACACCTTC	CASRRTGSGYTF
TRBV2	TRBJ2-7	many	NA	TGTGCCAGCTGCTCGGGGAACTCCTACGAGCAGTACTTC	CASCSGNSYEQYF
TRBV20-1	TRBJ2-7	NA	TRBD2	TGCAGTGTTCCCTTATATGAACCGGGACTAGCGAGAGTCTACGAGCAGTACTTC	CSVPLYEPGLARVYEQYF
TRBV6-1	TRBJ2-1	many	NA	TGTGCCAGCACCTTTGGCAATGAGCAGTTCTTC	CASTFGNEQFF
TRBV28	TRBJ1-6	NA	NA	TGTGCCAGCAGTTTTGGGGTACTGTTTAATTCACCCCTCCACTTT	CASSFGVLFNSPLHF
TRBV16	TRBJ1-1	NA	TRBD1	TGTGCCAGCAGCCAAAGGGGGCAGGAGACGAACACTGAAGCTTTCTTT	CASSQRGQETNTEAFF
TRBV20-1	TRBJ2-1	many	TRBD2	TGCAGTGCTCTTACGGGAGGGCCTACTACTGAGCAGTTCTTC	CSALTGGPTTEQFF
TRBV20-1	TRBJ2-2	NA	TRBD2	TGCAGTGCTAGTCAGGCTAGCGGGAACACCGGGGAGCTGTTTTTT	CSASQASGNTGELFF
TRBV20-1	TRBJ2-5	many	TRBD1	TGCAGTGCAGCGGGACAGGGGGCGGTGGAGACCCAGTACTTC	CSAAGQGAVETQYF
TRBV9	TRBJ2-7	NA	NA	TGTGCCAGCAGCGTAGGGCTAGCGACCTCCCACGAGCAGTACTTC	CASSVGLATSHEQYF
TRBV25-1	TRBJ1-6	few	TRBD1	TGTGCCAGCACCTGGACAGGGAATTCACCCCTCCACTTT	CASTWTGNSPLHF
TRBV12-3/TRBV12-4	TRBJ1-2	many	NA	TGTGCCAGCAGTTTCTCGGGGGCGGGTGGCTACACCTTC	CASSFSGAGGYTF
TRBV18	TRBJ2-3	NA	TRBD1	TGTGCCAGCTCACCGGGGACAGGACGCACAGATACGCAGTATTTT	CASSPGTGRTDTQYF
TRBV7-2	TRBJ2-1	many	TRBD2	TGTGCCAGCAGCAGGGACTACGAGGGGGAGCAGTTCTTC	CASSRDYEGEQFF
TRBV5-1	TRBJ1-4	few	TRBD1	TGCGCCAGCAGCTCGGGGACAGGGGAGTTTAATGAAAAACTGTTTTTT	CASSSGTGEFNEKLFF
TRBV5-6	TRBJ2-3	few	TRBD1	TGTGCCAGCATCGAAGGGGGACAGGGACCAGATACGCAGTATTTT	CASIEGGQGPDTQYF
TRBV20-1	TRBJ2-7	NA	TRBD1	TGCCTTGCTACGGGACAGGGGGCCGAGCAGTACTTC	CLATGQGAEQYF
TRBV11-1	TRBJ2-2	many	TRBD1	TGTGCCAGCAGCTCGGGACAGGGGAGGGCCGGGGAGCTGTTTTTT	CASSSGQGRAGELFF
TRBV28	TRBJ2-2	NA	TRBD2	TGTGCCAGCAGTAAAGCGGGAGGGCTCTCCGGGGAGCTGTTTTTT	CASSKAGGLSGELFF
TRBV2	TRBJ1-6	many	NA	TGTGCCAGCAGTGAAAGCTCCTATAATTCACCCCTCCACTTT	CASSESSYNSPLHF
TRBV28	TRBJ1-3	few	NA	TGTGCCAGCAGTTTAAACCGGGGAATATATTTT	CASSLNRGIYF
TRBV4-2	TRBJ1-2	few	NA	TGTGCCAGCAGCCGTGGAGGGGCTAACCCCCTCGACACCTTC	CASSRGGANPLDTF
TRBV20-1	TRBJ2-1	NA	TRBD2	TGCAGTGCTATCCGGGACTATGGGGATGAGCAGCTCTTC	CSAIRDYGDEQLF
TRBV18	TRBJ1-5	NA	TRBD1	TGTGCCAGCTCACCTTACGGGACAGGGCGCAATCAGCCCCAGCATTTT	CASSPYGTGRNQPQHF
TRBV12-3/TRBV12-4	TRBJ2-7	few	NA	TGTGCCAGCAGTTTAGGAGGTGGGGGTTCCTACGAGCAGTACTTC	CASSLGGGGSYEQYF
TRBV7-9	TRBJ1-5	many	NA	TGTGCCAGCAGTGAACAGGAGAATCAGCCCCAGCATTTT	CASSEQENQPQHF
TRBV5-1	TRBJ1-2	many	TRBD1	TGCGCCAGCAGCTTGGTTCAGGGGGCCGGTGGCTACACCTTC	CASSLVQGAGGYTF
TRBV5-1	TRBJ2-1	NA	NA	TGCGCCAGCAGCCGGGACCTAACCACTCCCAATGAGCAGTTCTTC	CASSRDLTTPNEQFF
TRBV28	TRBJ2-1	many	TRBD2	TGTGCCAGCACCCCGGGGGGGACTAGCGGGAGTGGTGAGCAGTTCTTC	CASTPGGTSGSGEQFF
TRBV7-9	TRBJ2-5	few	TRBD2	TGTGCCAGCAGCTCAATAGCGGGAAGGGAGACCCAGTACTTC	CASSSIAGRETQYF
TRBV5-1	TRBJ2-1	few	TRBD1	TGCGCCAGCAGTCTACAGGGGGCCCTTTTCTACAATGAGCAGTTCTTC	CASSLQGALFYNEQFF
TRBV12-3/TRBV12-4	TRBJ1-3	NA	NA	TGTGCCAGCACAGGGGTTAGTGGAAACACCATATATTTT	CASTGVSGNTIYF
TRBV27	TRBJ2-5	many	NA	TGTGCCAGCAGTTCGTCGACCAGCCAAGAGACCCAGTACTTC	CASSSSTSQETQYF
TRBV4-2	TRBJ1-5	NA	NA	TGTGCCAGCAGCCAAGATGGAGACATGCAATATCAGCCCCAGCATTTT	CASSQDGDMQYQPQHF
TRBV7-2	TRBJ2-3	many	TRBD2	TGTGCCAGCAGCTTAGCGTTGGCTAGCGGGAGACATACGCAGTATTTT	CASSLALASGRHTQYF
TRBV20-1	TRBJ2-1	few	NA	TGCAGTGCTCCAAGAAGAGGTGAGGGTTTGCGCGATGAGCAGTTCTTC	CSAPRRGEGLRDEQFF
TRBV12-3/TRBV12-4	TRBJ2-7	many	NA	TGTGCCAGCAGTTTAGGCAGGGTAAACGAGCAGTACTTC	CASSLGRVNEQYF
TRBV30	TRBJ2-7	few	TRBD1	TGTGCCTGGATAGTAGGCAGGGGGCGCGGCGAGCAGTACTTC	CAWIVGRGRGEQYF
TRBV20-1	TRBJ1-1	few	NA	TGCAGTGCTTTCCACGGCTACGAAGCTTTCTTT	CSAFHGYEAFF
TRBV7-9	TRBJ2-3	many	NA	TGTGCCAGCAGCCAAATCCGGGGTCTGTCCACAGATACGCAGTATTTT	CASSQIRGLSTDTQYF
TRBV7-9	TRBJ2-7	NA	TRBD2	TGTGCCAGCAGCTTAGTGATGCGGGAGTTCACCTACGGGCAGTACTTC	CASSLVMREFTYGQYF
TRBV4-1	TRBJ1-1	few	NA	TGCGCCAGCAGCCAAGGGGACCTCGTTGAAGCTTTCTTT	CASSQGDLVEAFF
TRBV11-2	TRBJ2-7	NA	NA	TGTGCCAGCAGCTTGGGTTGGATGAGTGAGCAGTACTTC	CASSLGWMSEQYF
TRBV6-1	TRBJ1-2	many	NA	TGTGCCAGCAATGAGGAACCCTATGGCTACACCTTC	CASNEEPYGYTF
TRBV18	TRBJ1-2	NA	TRBD1	TGTGCCAGCTCACCGGGACAGGTATATGGCTACACCTTC	CASSPGQVYGYTF
TRBV5-5	TRBJ1-1	many	NA	TGTGCCAGCATAGGGGGACCTGAAGCTTTCTTT	CASIGGPEAFF
TRBV27	TRBJ1-2	NA	TRBD1	TGTGCCAGCAGTCCCCCGACAGGGGGCAACTATGGCTACACCTTC	CASSPPTGGNYGYTF
TRBV9	TRBJ2-7	few	NA	TGTGCCAGCAGCGCCCGGGACTTCAGCTCCTACGAGCAGTACTTC	CASSARDFSSYEQYF
TRBV2	TRBJ1-2	many	TRBD1	TGTGCCAGCAGTGATTCCGAGCAGGGGGTCTATGGCTACACCTTC	CASSDSEQGVYGYTF
TRBV3-1	TRBJ2-7	few	NA	TGTGCCAGCAGCCTTTGGCAGGGAGTGGGCTCCTACGAGCAGTACTTC	CASSLWQGVGSYEQYF
TRBV7-9	TRBJ1-6	NA	NA	TGTGCCAGCAGCCCTCGGACATCAGATAATTCACCCCTCCACTTT	CASSPRTSDNSPLHF